Listed here are 8 T cell receptor beta chains from one sample, sequenced in a study of T cell responses to AZD1222 COVID-19 vaccine. The assay was immunoSEQ multiplex PCR, and TCRdb's table has in-frame clones only and misses some. Of about 140,000 clones in the sample, roughly 92% are singletons; the top ten hold roughly 3.6%. Source: peripheral blood, taken 28 days after the second AZD1222 dose. These receptors all stem from an adult who received the AZD1222 COVID-19 vaccine.

This clone was counted a single time. V and J are TRBV15 and TRBJ2-4; 9 bases align to TRBD2. Germline assignment: CDR1 LNHNV and CDR2 YYDKDF (reference sequence). CDR3 size: 17 residues. Losses at the gene ends were 0 bases for V and 5 bases for J; bases not matched to a gene: 8. This CDR3 reads CATSRDRREGRQNIQYF. The CDR3, as DNA: TGTGCCACCAGCAGAGATCGGCGGGAGGGCCGTCAAAACATTCAGTACTTC. Variable domain in full (rest from reference TRBV15 and TRBJ2-4): DAMVIQNPRYQVTQFGKPVTLSCSQTLNHNVMYWYQQKSSQAPKLLFHYYDKDFNNEADTPDNFQSRRPNTSFCFLDIRSPGLGDTAMYLCATSRDRREGRQNIQYFGAGTRLSVL.

The chain combines TRBV25-1 with TRBJ1-2, with 7 bases fitting TRBD1. J gave up 4 bases and V 1 base, and 3 bases lay outside the gene matches. The CDR3 is made up of 14 amino acids. Germline CDR1 reads MGHDK; CDR2 reads SYGVNS. The CDR3 nucleotides read TGTGCCAGCAGTGAATTTGGGACAGCCTATGGCTACACCTTC. Amino acid sequence: CASSEFGTAYGYTF.

The J gene is TRBJ2-1, the V gene TRBV7-2, with D possibly called TRBD1 or TRBD2 (5 bases each). This CDR3 has 14 amino acids. V shed 0 bases and J shed 5 bases, with 8 bases lying between them. Germline loops: CDR1 SGHTA, CDR2 FQGNSA. CDR3 DNA sequence: TGTGCCAGCAGCTTAGCAGGGACCAACAATGAGCAGTTCTTC. Protein: CASSLAGTNNEQFF.

This chain uses TRBV2 with TRBJ2-1; maybe TRBD2 (5 bases). The CDR3 is made up of 14 amino acids. V gave up 6 bases and J gave up 9 bases, with 18 bases separating them. Germline values: CDR1 SNHLY, CDR2 FYNNEI. The CDR3 sequence: CASRRERLRGEQFF. CDR3 bases: TGTGCCAGCAGAAGGGAGAGGCTCCGGGGTGAGCAGTTCTTC. The variable domain in full, completed from reference TRBV2 and TRBJ2-1, reads EPEVTQTPSHQVTQMGQEVILRCVPISNHLYFYWYRQILGQKVEFLVSFYNNEISEKSEIFDDQFSVERPDGSNFTLKIRSTKLEDSAMYFCASRRERLRGEQFFGPGTRLTVL.

The chain employs TRBV3-1 (or the pseudogene TRBV3-2) and TRBJ1-1, with 7 nucleotides matching TRBD1. V was pared by 1 base and J by 8 bases, with 7 bases of the junction left unmatched. This CDR3 has 14 amino acids. CDR1 and CDR2 from the germline V gene are LGHDT and YNNKEL (reference sequence). CDR3 residues: CASSQVLRGGEAFF. The CDR3 DNA reads as TGTGCCAGCAGCCAAGTTCTAAGAGGGGGCGAAGCTTTCTTT.

This clone was counted a few times. V is TRBV27 and J is TRBJ1-5; 8 nucleotides line up with TRBD1. V was pared by 6 bases and J by 5 bases, with 6 bases of the junction left unmatched. The CDR3 extends over 14 amino acids. Germline values: CDR1 MNHEY, CDR2 SMNVEV (reference sequence). CDR3 protein: CASRPTGGHQPQHF. For the CDR3, the DNA is TGTGCCAGCAGGCCAACAGGGGGACATCAGCCCCAGCATTTT.

The chain has TRBV9 and TRBJ1-1; D is undetermined. Per germline, CDR1 SGDLS and CDR2 YYNGEE. The V and J ends lost 2 bases and 0 bases respectively, with 8 bases between them. This CDR3 contains 14 residues. This CDR3 is CASSVTDMNTEAFF. As DNA, the CDR3 is TGTGCCAGCAGCGTTACAGACATGAACACTGAAGCTTTCTTT.

V is TRBV12-3 or TRBV12-4 and J is TRBJ2-1; 7 bases match TRBD1. The V and J ends lost 2 bases and 8 bases, in that order; junction bases with no gene match: 3. CDR3 length: 13 amino acids. CDR3 residues: CASSLRQGDEQFF. For the CDR3, the DNA is TGTGCCAGCAGTTTAAGACAGGGAGATGAGCAGTTCTTC.